The clone carrying this T cell receptor beta chain has ten or more counts. Antigen: not known. The source of the sample is a study of T-cell memory formation after mild COVID-19. This CDR3 is built from 15 residues. Unmatched junction bases numbered 10, after V lost 4 bases and J lost 3 bases. Germline values: CDR1 SGHRS, CDR2 YFSETQ. Study-level results: Clones that contracted clustered mainly in CM and EM if CD4+ and in EMRA if CD8+.

5'RACE, which relied on constant-segment primers, yielded TCR alpha and TCR beta cDNA libraries carrying sample barcodes and UMIs. Using its own MiXCR run on the 5' RACE reads, TCRdb lists one record per CDR3 protein. This sample has approximately 150,000 distinct CDR3 sequences, with approximately 5.7% found just once. This receptor was identified in an adult woman who had mild COVID-19 (a few samples of this study predate the infection). Cell type and time point are not known. The material sequenced was PBMCs or a T cell subset sorted from them (not recorded which). The gene calls are TRBV5-1 and TRBJ2-7; 7 bases are a match to TRBD1. The DNA of the CDR3 is TGCGCCAGCAGCCCATCGACAGGGTTTTTCTACGAGCAGTACTTC. Protein: CASSPSTGFFYEQYF.